Presented here are 28 T cell receptor beta chains from one specimen sequenced in a study of blood T cell repertoires in COVID-19. Generated by immunoSEQ multiplex PCR, the TCRdb table keeps only in-frame clones and is missing some. The sample consists of 290,000 or so clones, approximately 80% of them appearing once. Sequences were obtained from PBMCs or T cells enriched from blood (not recorded which). The origin of the receptors is a man aged 40-55 years who had been exposed to COVID-19.

This chain uses TRBV9 with TRBJ2-1; TRBD2 matches 11 bases. The J segment lost 7 bases and the V segment lost 1 base, leaving 4 bases of the junction unmatched. This CDR3 has 15 residues. The germline V gene encodes CDR1 SGDLS and CDR2 YYNGEE. CDR3 sequence reads: CASSVIAGGRNEQFF. The CDR3 DNA sequence: TGTGCCAGCAGCGTAATAGCGGGAGGGAGGAATGAGCAGTTCTTC. The full variable domain, completed using reference TRBV9 and TRBJ2-1, is DSGVTQTPKHLITATGQRVTLRCSPRSGDLSVYWYQQSLDQGLQFLIQYYNGEERAKGNILERFSAQQFPDLHSELNLSSLELGDSALYFCASSVIAGGRNEQFFGPGTRLTVL.

The chain employs TRBV5-1 and TRBJ2-1; 12 nucleotides line up with TRBD2. After removal of 4 bases from V and 7 bases from J, the junction contained 6 bases not matched to a gene. Germline CDR1 is SGHRS and CDR2 is YFSETQ. The CDR3 contains 15 residues. The CDR3 DNA sequence: TGCGCCAGCAGCGTATCTAGCGGGAGGGGGAATGAGCAGTTCTTC. Translating it yields CASSVSSGRGNEQFF.

This chain joins TRBV25-1 and TRBJ1-6; possible D gene TRBD1, 6 bases. The CDR3 length is 15 residues. Germline loops: CDR1 MGHDK, CDR2 SYGVNS. V was cut by 7 bases and J by 9 bases, with 19 bases left in between. The CDR3 bases are TGTGCCAGCACCGAAGCCGGGGGGGGCGGTTCACCCCTCCACTTT. Its protein product is CASTEAGGGGSPLHF.

The chain carries TRBV9 and TRBJ2-2; a possible D gene is TRBD2 (5 bases). This CDR3 is 13 amino acids long. Looked up from germline, CDR1 is SGDLS and CDR2 is YYNGEE. V shed 3 bases and J shed 5 bases, with 8 bases lying between them. DNA of the CDR3: TGTGCCAGCAGCGAGGGAGCTACCGGGGAGCTGTTTTTT. This encodes CASSEGATGELFF.

This clone was detected only a few times. The V and J genes are TRBV5-1 and TRBJ1-1; 9 nucleotides line up with TRBD1. CDR1 SGHRS and CDR2 YFSETQ come from the germline V gene. The CDR3 is 15 residues long. The V segment lost 4 bases and the J segment 7 bases; nucleotides outside the gene matches: 11. The CDR3 protein is CASSREGQGIGEAFF. CDR3 DNA sequence: TGCGCCAGCAGCAGGGAGGGACAGGGAATAGGTGAAGCTTTCTTT.

This sequence joins TRBV30 and TRBJ1-5; a possible D gene is TRBD1 (5 bases). The ends were cut back, 0 bases at V and 6 bases at J, with 9 bases in the middle. In germline, CDR1 is GTSNPN, CDR2 SVGIG (reference sequence). This CDR3 is built from 13 residues. CDR3 nucleotide sequence: TGTGCCTGGAGTGTTGGGGGGTCTCAGCCCCAGCATTTT. As protein: CAWSVGGSQPQHF.

This clone was seen a single time. The V and J genes are TRBV11-2 and TRBJ2-3; 9 nucleotides line up with TRBD2. The CDR3 covers 16 residues. Germline loops: CDR1 SGHAT, CDR2 FQNNGV. The J segment lost 4 bases and the V segment lost 4 bases, leaving 9 bases of the junction unmatched. The CDR3: CASSSRTSERADTQYF. The CDR3 nucleotides are TGTGCCAGCAGCTCGAGGACTAGCGAGAGAGCAGATACGCAGTATTTT.

The rearrangement uses TRBV30 and TRBJ2-7, with 7 nucleotides matching TRBD2. V gave up 0 bases and J gave up 4 bases; unmatched junction bases: 6. This CDR3 comprises 14 residues. Germline CDR1 reads GTSNPN; CDR2 reads SVGIG (reference sequence). For the CDR3, the DNA is TGTGCCTGGAGTGTCACAGCGGGAACGTACGAGCAGTACTTC. It yields the protein CAWSVTAGTYEQYF.

This chain uses TRBV14 with TRBJ1-1; the D is unclear. The germline V gene encodes CDR1 SGHDN and CDR2 FVKESK. Trimming shortened V by 4 bases and J by 0 bases, and 9 bases separated the two germline ends. The CDR3 has 14 residues. CDR3 coding DNA: TGTGCCAGCAGCCGCGGGCCTATGAACACTGAAGCTTTCTTT. It codes for CASSRGPMNTEAFF.

The chain couples TRBV5-1 to TRBJ2-5, with D maybe TRBD2 (5 bases). Germline V gene data show CDR1 as SGHRS and CDR2 as YFSETQ. This CDR3 has 14 amino acids. The V end lost 2 bases, the J end lost 4 bases, and 12 bases lay between the germline ends. CDR3 region: CASSFGDSLETQYF. The CDR3 DNA reads as TGCGCCAGCAGCTTCGGGGATAGTTTAGAGACCCAGTACTTC.

The chain joins TRBV4-2 to TRBJ2-3; TRBD2 agrees at 11 bases. The germline gives CDR1 LGHNA, CDR2 YNFKEQ. This CDR3 spans 15 amino acids. The V and J ends lost 3 bases and 6 bases, in that order; junction bases with no gene match: 5. The CDR3 sequence is CASSQLAGGSDTQYF. CDR3 sequence (DNA): TGTGCCAGCAGCCAGCTAGCGGGAGGTTCGGATACGCAGTATTTT.

Concerning this clone: Other nucleotide sequences in the sample specify the same CDR3. The chain combines TRBV9 with TRBJ1-5; 10 nucleotides agree with TRBD1. The germline V gene encodes CDR1 SGDLS and CDR2 YYNGEE. There are 14 residues in the CDR3. Trimming took 0 bases from V and 6 from J; bases not matched to a gene: 0. The DNA of the CDR3 is TGTGCCAGCAGCGTAGGGACAGGGGGTCAGCCCCAGCATTTT. As protein: CASSVGTGGQPQHF.

DNA for the CDR3: TGTGCCAGCAGCATGGCTCGGGAGGGGGCGTTTCAGCCCCAGCATTTT. It is translated as CASSMAREGAFQPQHF. This chain joins TRBV7-9 and TRBJ1-5; 7 bases match TRBD1. The CDR3 is 16 amino acids. The germline V gene encodes CDR1 SEHNR and CDR2 FQNEAQ (reference sequence). V shed 5 bases and J 6 bases; nucleotides not matched to a gene: 13.

Regarding this clone: The germline gene is not matched at one end of the junction; a read error may be the cause. The rearrangement links TRBV19 to TRBJ2-7; D gene uncertain. In germline, CDR1 is LNHDA, CDR2 SQIVND (reference sequence). This CDR3 spans 13 amino acids. DNA for the CDR3: TGTGCCAGCAGTATGGGCCATTCCTACGAGCAGTACTTC. It codes for CASSMGHSYEQYF.

In this sample, this clone turned up a few times. This chain joins TRBV18 and TRBJ1-3, with D unresolved. Germline CDR1 KGHSH, CDR2 LQKENI. The V end was cut by 2 bases, the J end by 7 bases, with 15 bases between. The CDR3 sequence is 15 residues long. This CDR3 is CASSPEAGGRNTIYF. CDR3 sequence (DNA): TGTGCCAGCTCACCAGAAGCGGGAGGGAGGAACACCATATATTTT.

This rearrangement joins TRBV19 to TRBJ1-5; D not resolved. V was pared by 3 bases and J by 0 bases, with 9 bases between. This CDR3 has 15 amino acids. Germline V CDR1 and CDR2: LNHDA, SQIVND (reference sequence). In DNA, the CDR3 is TGTGCCAGTAGTATGGTACTGTATAGCAATCAGCCCCAGCATTTT. Protein sequence: CASSMVLYSNQPQHF. The whole variable domain, filled in from reference TRBV19 and TRBJ1-5, reads DGGITQSPKYLFRKEGQNVTLSCEQNLNHDAMYWYRQDPGQGLRLIYYSQIVNDFQKGDIAEGYSVSREKKESFPLTVTSAQKNPTAFYLCASSMVLYSNQPQHFGDGTRLSIL.

The chain employs TRBV3-1 (or the pseudogene TRBV3-2) and TRBJ2-2; D not resolved. Trimming removed 1 base at V and 7 bases at J, with 4 bases between. CDR3 length equals 12 residues. Germline V gene sequence: CDR1 LGHDT, CDR2 YNNKEL (reference sequence). The chain's CDR3 is CASSQGSGELFF. The CDR3 coding sequence is TGTGCCAGCAGCCAAGGGAGCGGGGAGCTGTTTTTT.

This sequence joins TRBV27 and TRBJ2-2, with TRBD2 as a possible D gene (6 bases). The V end lost 8 bases, the J end lost 1 base, and 17 bases lay between the germline ends. CDR3 size: 16 residues. Germline loops: CDR1 MNHEY, CDR2 SMNVEV (reference sequence). CDR3 region: CASARPGLWNTGELFF. CDR3 coding DNA: TGTGCCAGCGCAAGACCGGGACTCTGGAACACCGGGGAGCTGTTTTTT.

This sequence joins TRBV6-5 and TRBJ1-1; possibly TRBD1 for D (6 bases). From germline, CDR1 is MNHEY and CDR2 SVGAGI. The CDR3 spans 15 residues. V was trimmed by 4 bases and J by 0 bases, leaving 12 bases between them. CDR3: CASSLTDSLNTEAFF. The CDR3 coding sequence is TGTGCCAGCAGTTTGACGGACAGTTTGAACACTGAAGCTTTCTTT.

In its sample, this clone was seen once. This chain uses TRBV7-6 with TRBJ2-7, with D possibly matching TRBD1 (6 bases). Between the trimmed V and J ends, which lost 3 bases and 3 bases, there was a span of 9 bases. Germline V gene lookup returns CDR1 SGHVS and CDR2 FNYEAQ. The CDR3 consists of 13 residues. CDR3 in DNA: TGTGCCAGCAGCTTGGGACAAGACTACGAGCAGTACTTC. It yields the protein CASSLGQDYEQYF.

The genes are TRBV7-6 and TRBJ2-3; D is ambiguous. The CDR3 length is 12 residues. The germline CDR1 and CDR2 sequences are SGHVS and FNYEAQ. Trimming shortened V by 7 bases and J by 2 bases, and 7 bases separated the two germline ends. The DNA of the CDR3 is TGTGCCAGCATGGGCCACACAGATACGCAGTATTTT. This translates into CASMGHTDTQYF.

V is TRBV9 and J is TRBJ2-2, with a weak D call TRBD1 (6 bases). Germline V lookup: CDR1 SGDLS, CDR2 YYNGEE. This CDR3 spans 15 amino acids. Trimming pared 4 bases from V and 2 bases from J, leaving 12 bases between. CDR3 DNA sequence: TGTGCCAGCAGCCCCCGACAGGCCAACACCGGGGAGCTGTTTTTT. This translates into CASSPRQANTGELFF.

This clone was detected only once. V gene TRBV6-1 combines with J gene TRBJ1-5; 8 nucleotides match TRBD1. V trimming: 0 bases; J trimming: 6 bases; junction bases outside the gene matches: 7. The CDR3 is made up of 16 amino acids. The germline V gene has CDR1 MNHNS and CDR2 SASEGT. This CDR3 reads CASSEARAGGGQPQHF. CDR3 bases: TGTGCCAGCAGTGAAGCGCGGGCAGGGGGCGGTCAGCCCCAGCATTTT.

This clone has just one count. J is TRBJ2-5 and V is TRBV11-3, with D tentatively TRBD2 (5 bases). V lost 11 bases and J 5 bases, leaving 21 bases between the germline ends. The germline gives CDR1 SGHNT, CDR2 YENEEA. The CDR3 covers 14 residues. The DNA of the CDR3 is TGTGCCGAACGAAGGTCGGGAATGTTGGAGACCCAGTACTTC. Its translation is CAERRSGMLETQYF.

The V gene is TRBV4-1, the J gene TRBJ2-7, with no clear D. The CDR3 has 13 amino acids. Germline V gene sequence: CDR1 MGHRA, CDR2 YSYEKL. V lost 0 bases to trimming and J lost 3 bases, with 6 bases between them. The CDR3 loop reads CASSQDPFYEQYF. CDR3 sequence (DNA): TGCGCCAGCAGCCAAGACCCCTTCTACGAGCAGTACTTC.

The V call is TRBV5-5, the J call TRBJ2-7, with D tentatively TRBD1 (6 bases). CDR3 length: 15 amino acids. The V end lost 2 bases, the J end lost 4 bases, and 16 bases lay between the germline ends. CDR1 and CDR2 from the germline V gene are SGHKS and YYEKEE (reference sequence). Here the CDR3 reads CASSFVSGEQYEQYF. As DNA, the CDR3 is TGTGCCAGCAGCTTTGTTTCAGGGGAACAGTACGAGCAGTACTTC. Complete variable domain (other parts from reference TRBV5-5 and TRBJ2-7): DAGVTQSPTHLIKTRGQQVTLRCSPISGHKSVSWYQQVLGQGPQFIFQYYEKEERGRGNFPDRFSARQFPNYSSELNVNALLLGDSALYLCASSFVSGEQYEQYFGPGTRLTVT.

The chain links TRBV7-6 to TRBJ2-5; D is possibly TRBD2 (5 bases). The V end was cut by 5 bases, the J end by 4 bases, with 23 bases between. Germline CDR1 reads SGHVS; CDR2 reads FNYEAQ. The CDR3 loop spans 17 amino acids. CDR3 in DNA: TGTGCCAGCAGCCCCCGCGGGCGTCATCCATCGGGAGAGACCCAGTACTTC. It is translated as CASSPRGRHPSGETQYF.

The chain joins TRBV19 to TRBJ2-5, with 7 bases fitting TRBD2. The CDR3 loop spans 15 amino acids. Losses at the gene ends were 4 bases for V and 2 bases for J; bases not matched to a gene: 7. CDR1 is LNHDA and CDR2 is SQIVND in the germline V gene (reference sequence). DNA for the CDR3: TGTGCCAGTAGTACCCGGGGGGTCCTGCAAGAGACCCAGTACTTC. Translating it yields CASSTRGVLQETQYF.